The clone carrying this T cell receptor beta chain was counted a few times. The antigen remains unidentified. The CDR3 is 14 amino acids. Trimming stripped 1 base from V and 8 bases from J, with 12 bases between. Germline assignment: CDR1 SGHTA and CDR2 FQGNSA. This sample is part of a study of beta chain features in type 1 diabetes. Study-level points and caveats: The study found moderately but significantly shorter TCRB CDR3s in all four CD4+ subsets of Type 1 diabetes patients.

Reverse transcribing all isolated RNA meant expressed TCRB transcripts were sequenced. Clones were read by immunoSEQ multiplex PCR, and TCRdb kept only the in-frame ones, dropping some. The table lists almost 350,000 clones, 9.3% of them singletons. Specimen: central memory CD4+ T cells from blood. This sequence originates from a man aged 25 to 40 with type 1 diabetes. The V call is TRBV7-2, the J call TRBJ2-1, with D possibly TRBD1 on 5 matching bases. CDR3 sequence: CASSLDDQGHEQFF. The CDR3 nucleotides are TGTGCCAGCAGCTTAGATGACCAGGGCCATGAGCAGTTCTTC.